The next 13 T cell receptor beta chains were all read from a single sample in a study of T cell responses to AZD1222 COVID-19 vaccine. Generated by immunoSEQ multiplex PCR, the TCRdb table keeps only in-frame clones and is missing some. The repertoire has over 100,000 clones, roughly nine tenths of them found once; the top ten carry 4.5% to 5.5%. Specimen: peripheral blood, collected on day 0 of AZD1222 vaccination. The receptors derive from an adult in good health.

The gene calls are TRBV7-9 and TRBJ1-1; D is perhaps TRBD1 (5 bases). V lost 2 bases to trimming and J lost 4 bases, with 14 bases between them. CDR1 is SEHNR and CDR2 is FQNEAQ in the germline V gene (reference sequence). The CDR3 extends over 15 amino acids. The CDR3 DNA reads TGTGCCAGCAGCTTAACGGGGGGAGTGGTCACTGAAGCTTTCTTT. It yields the protein CASSLTGGVVTEAFF.

This chain links TRBV6-2 or TRBV6-3 with TRBJ1-3; TRBD1 might be the D (5 bases). The V gene lost 2 bases and the J gene lost 3 bases, with 8 bases spanning the gap. The V gene's germline CDR1 is MNHEY and CDR2 SVGEGT. The CDR3 loop spans 14 amino acids. The CDR3 nucleotides read TGTGCCAGCAGTTACAGGGGAATTGGAAACACCATATATTTT. This codes for CASSYRGIGNTIYF.

The rearrangement joins TRBV29-1 to TRBJ1-1; TRBD1 might be the D (5 bases). Trimming left V 3 bases short and J 4 bases short, with 9 bases between. Germline assignment: CDR1 SQVTM and CDR2 ANQGSEA. The CDR3 totals 12 residues. The DNA for the CDR3 is TGCAGCGTTGAGCCGGGGCTCACTGAAGCTTTCTTT. Amino acid sequence: CSVEPGLTEAFF.

This chain joins TRBV19 and TRBJ2-2, with D unclear. Trimming removed 3 bases from V and 6 bases from J, with 17 bases in between. CDR1 is LNHDA, CDR2 SQIVND, per germline (reference sequence). The CDR3 is made up of 16 amino acids. The CDR3 is CASSMGNMMLAGELFF. The DNA of the CDR3 is TGTGCCAGTAGTATGGGAAACATGATGTTGGCCGGGGAGCTGTTTTTT.

The gene calls are TRBV27 and TRBJ2-7; D is unresolved. The CDR3 totals 13 residues. V was shortened by 3 bases and J by 3 bases, with 9 bases between the two germline ends. CDR1 MNHEY and CDR2 SMNVEV come from the germline V gene (reference sequence). As DNA, the CDR3 is TGTGCCAGCAGTTTGGGTATGAACTACGAGCAGTACTTC. This translates into CASSLGMNYEQYF.

This chain uses TRBV10-1 with TRBJ1-6, with a tentative D call TRBD1 (5 bases). V lost 2 bases to trimming and J lost 9 bases, with 14 bases between them. The CDR3 sequence is 15 residues long. CDR1 WNHNN and CDR2 SYGVQD come from the germline V gene (reference sequence). The CDR3 here is CASSEASVGGSPLHF. The CDR3, as DNA: TGCGCCAGCAGTGAGGCCTCCGTTGGGGGTTCACCCCTCCACTTT.

The V call is TRBV15, the J call TRBJ2-7; 10 nucleotides line up with TRBD1. CDR1 is LNHNV, CDR2 YYDKDF, per germline (reference sequence). V trimming: 0 bases; J trimming: 6 bases; junction bases outside the gene matches: 2. The CDR3 is 14 residues long. CDR3 DNA sequence: TGTGCCACCAGCAGAGAGACAGGGGGCGGCGAGCAGTACTTC. Amino acid sequence: CATSRETGGGEQYF.

V is TRBV25-1 and J is TRBJ2-5; D not certain. Germline V CDR1 and CDR2: MGHDK, SYGVNS. The CDR3 runs to 13 residues. Between the trimmed V and J ends, which lost 3 bases and 3 bases, there was a span of 8 bases. The CDR3 reads CASSDWLKETQYF. The DNA of the CDR3 is TGTGCCAGCAGTGATTGGCTAAAAGAGACCCAGTACTTC.

V usage is TRBV7-2 and J usage is TRBJ1-2; D perhaps matches TRBD1 (6 bases). V lost 4 bases and J lost 4, with 13 bases in between. CDR3 length: 14 residues. The germline CDR1 and CDR2 sequences are SGHTA and FQGNSA. In nucleotides, the CDR3 is TGTGCCAGCAGCTGGAAGACAGGTCCCTATGGCTACACCTTC. Its translation is CASSWKTGPYGYTF.

The CDR3 spells CATSRELAGGPPYNEQFF. The CDR3 DNA follows: TGTGCCACCAGCAGAGAACTAGCGGGAGGGCCACCCTACAATGAGCAGTTCTTC. The J gene is TRBJ2-1, the V gene TRBV15; 13 bases align to TRBD2. This CDR3 spans 18 amino acids. CDR1 and CDR2 (germline): LNHNV, YYDKDF (reference sequence). V was clipped by 0 bases and J by 2 bases; unmatched bases: 4.

The rearrangement uses TRBV20-1 and TRBJ1-2, with TRBD1 as a possible D gene (5 bases). Per germline, CDR1 DFQATT and CDR2 SNEGSKA (reference sequence). The ends were cut back, 6 bases at V and 8 bases at J, with 10 bases in the middle. The CDR3 has 10 amino acids. CDR3 bases: TGCAGTGCGACAGTAGGAGGCTACACCTTC. Amino acids: CSATVGGYTF.

The chain employs TRBV5-1 and TRBJ1-6; tentative D call: TRBD1 (5 bases). The length of the CDR3 is 16 residues. Germline loops: CDR1 SGHRS, CDR2 YFSETQ. Trimming took off 0 bases at V and 9 bases at J, with 16 bases between the two ends. CDR3 DNA sequence: TGCGCCAGCAGCTTGGTTCCCCAGGGTAATGGTTCACCCCTCCACTTT. Protein: CASSLVPQGNGSPLHF.

The chain couples TRBV19 to TRBJ2-4; 7 bases align to TRBD1. V lost 3 bases, J lost 6 bases, and 14 bases stayed unmatched. Germline lookup yields CDR1 LNHDA and CDR2 SQIVND (reference sequence). This CDR3 is built from 17 residues. Here the CDR3 reads CASSMPRGRGTINIQYF. The DNA for the CDR3 is TGTGCCAGTAGTATGCCTCGGGGCAGGGGGACGATAAACATTCAGTACTTC.